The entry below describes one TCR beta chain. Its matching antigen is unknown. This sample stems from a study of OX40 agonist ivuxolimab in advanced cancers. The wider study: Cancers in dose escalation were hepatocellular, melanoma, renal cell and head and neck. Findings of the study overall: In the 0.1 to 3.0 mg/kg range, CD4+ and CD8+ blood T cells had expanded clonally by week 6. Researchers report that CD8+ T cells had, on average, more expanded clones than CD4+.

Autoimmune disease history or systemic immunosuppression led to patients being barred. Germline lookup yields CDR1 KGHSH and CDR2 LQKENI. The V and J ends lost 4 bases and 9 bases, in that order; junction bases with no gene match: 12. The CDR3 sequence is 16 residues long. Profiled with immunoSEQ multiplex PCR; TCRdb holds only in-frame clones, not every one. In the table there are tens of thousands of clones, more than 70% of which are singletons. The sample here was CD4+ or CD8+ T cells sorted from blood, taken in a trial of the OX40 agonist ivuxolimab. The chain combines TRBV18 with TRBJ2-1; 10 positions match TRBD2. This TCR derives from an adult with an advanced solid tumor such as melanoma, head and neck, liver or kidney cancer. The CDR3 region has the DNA TGTGCCAGCTCACTCGGAAGCGGGGGGGCCTTAAGTGAGCAGTTCTTC. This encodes CASSLGSGGALSEQFF.